This entry lists 14 T cell receptor beta chains sequenced from one sample in a study of cytomegalovirus exposure and HLA in healthy donors. The table came from immunoSEQ multiplex PCR; TCRdb's copy has only in-frame clones and leaves some out. The repertoire consists of 200,000 to 250,000 clones, with approximately 82% occurring once and the leading ten covering about 6%. Material: PBMCs. Every receptor here comes from a young woman in good health and CMV-seronegative.

This rearrangement joins TRBV6-5 to TRBJ1-4, with D perhaps matching TRBD1 (6 bases). The CDR3 spans 15 residues. Germline V gives CDR1 MNHEY, CDR2 SVGAGI. Between the trimmed V and J ends, which lost 6 bases and 7 bases, there was a span of 18 bases. CDR3: CASSPPGGGGEKLFF. CDR3 nucleotides: TGTGCCAGCAGCCCCCCGGGAGGGGGAGGTGAAAAACTGTTTTTT.

This clone was recorded once. The gene calls are TRBV28 and TRBJ2-7; D remains ambiguous. Trimming took off 5 bases at V and 7 bases at J, with 15 bases between the two ends. Germline CDR1 reads MDHEN; CDR2 reads SYDVKM. The CDR3 consists of 13 residues. The CDR3: CASSPRNSGEQYF. In nucleotides, the CDR3 is TGTGCCAGCAGTCCCCGGAACTCCGGTGAGCAGTACTTC.

The chain joins TRBV30 to TRBJ1-2; TRBD1 matches 7 bases. CDR3 size: 15 residues. The V segment lost 1 base and the J segment 3 bases; nucleotides outside the gene matches: 8. The V gene's germline CDR1 is GTSNPN and CDR2 SVGIG (reference sequence). CDR3 coding DNA: TGTGCCTGGAGTGCCCTCCCCGGGACAGACTATGGCTACACCTTC. This encodes CAWSALPGTDYGYTF. Using reference TRBV30 and TRBJ1-2 for the parts outside the CDR3, the full variable domain is SQTIHQWPATLVQPVGSPLSLECTVEGTSNPNLYWYRQAAGRGLQLLFYSVGIGQISSEVPQNLSASRPQDRQFILSSKKLLLSDSGFYLCAWSALPGTDYGYTFGSGTRLTVV.

The chain joins TRBV28 to TRBJ2-7; 11 bases are shared with TRBD1. The CDR3 is 15 amino acids. J was trimmed by 3 bases and V by 5 bases; bases with no gene match: 6. Germline CDR1 reads MDHEN; CDR2 reads SYDVKM. CDR3 sequence: CASSGWTGGNYEQYF. CDR3 coding DNA: TGTGCCAGCAGTGGGTGGACAGGGGGCAACTACGAGCAGTACTTC.

This clone appeared once. The J gene is TRBJ1-3, the V gene TRBV5-1; a weak D match, TRBD1 (6 bases). V gave up 4 bases and J gave up 1 base, with 9 bases separating them. Germline CDR1 SGHRS, CDR2 YFSETQ. CDR3 size: 14 residues. CDR3 loop: CASSQQGSGNTIYF. The CDR3 DNA reads as TGCGCCAGCAGCCAACAGGGATCTGGAAACACCATATATTTT.

This clone was recorded only once. The J gene is TRBJ1-2, the V gene TRBV4-1; a weak D match, TRBD1 (5 bases). This CDR3 comprises 17 residues. The ends were cut back, 0 bases at V and 3 bases at J, with 17 bases in the middle. Germline V lookup: CDR1 MGHRA, CDR2 YSYEKL. CDR3 region: CASSQDQVRTRDYGYTF. The CDR3 DNA reads as TGCGCCAGCAGCCAAGATCAGGTCAGGACAAGGGACTATGGCTACACCTTC.

The chain is built from TRBV25-1 and TRBJ1-5; no reliable D call. The CDR3 covers 14 residues. CDR1 is MGHDK and CDR2 is SYGVNS in the germline V gene. Trimming shortened V by 0 bases and J by 4 bases, and 7 bases separated the two germline ends. The CDR3 loop reads CASSEYEKNQPQHF. CDR3 nucleotide sequence: TGTGCCAGCAGTGAATACGAGAAAAATCAGCCCCAGCATTTT.

This chain connects TRBV6-5 to TRBJ2-2; unclear D gene. The CDR3 has 14 amino acids. V shed 7 bases and J shed 2 bases, with 11 bases lying between them. In germline, CDR1 is MNHEY, CDR2 SVGAGI. In nucleotides, the CDR3 is TGTGCCAGCACTTCACTGACAAACACCGGGGAGCTGTTTTTT. Translation gives CASTSLTNTGELFF.

The chain carries TRBV30 and TRBJ1-2; D perhaps matches TRBD1 (6 bases). The CDR3 has 12 residues. V was trimmed by 6 bases and J by 4 bases, leaving 12 bases between them. CDR1 and CDR2 (germline): GTSNPN, SVGIG (reference sequence). Written as DNA, the CDR3 is TGTGCCTGTCAGGGCAGGGGCTATGGCTACACCTTC. Translation: CACQGRGYGYTF.

The sample holds one count of this clone. The chain uses TRBV10-1 and TRBJ2-1, with D hard to call. The CDR3 spans 14 residues. The V gene lost 3 bases and the J gene lost 0 bases, with 6 bases spanning the gap. Germline CDR1 WNHNN, CDR2 SYGVQD (reference sequence). The CDR3 loop reads CASSDPSSYNEQFF. The CDR3 bases are TGCGCCAGCAGTGACCCTAGCTCCTACAATGAGCAGTTCTTC.

This clone was seen just once. The chain is built from TRBV29-1 and TRBJ1-2, with 8 bases fitting TRBD1. The germline gives CDR1 SQVTM, CDR2 ANQGSEA. Trimming cost V 3 bases and J 5 bases; bases outside gene matches: 5. The CDR3 contains 13 residues. CDR3 bases: TGCAGCGTTGAGGACAGGGTTGGATATGGCTACACCTTC. Amino acid sequence: CSVEDRVGYGYTF.

The chain recombines TRBV14 with TRBJ2-3; a possible D gene is TRBD2 (6 bases). The V gene lost 4 bases and the J gene lost 6 bases, with 11 bases spanning the gap. The CDR3 has 13 residues. Germline V gene lookup returns CDR1 SGHDN and CDR2 FVKESK. The CDR3 coding sequence is TGTGCCAGCAGCCCCGGGACTGCGGATACGCAGTATTTT. Its protein product is CASSPGTADTQYF. Using reference TRBV14 and TRBJ2-3 for the parts outside the CDR3, the full variable domain is EAGVTQFPSHSVIEKGQTVTLRCDPISGHDNLYWYRRVMGKEIKFLLHFVKESKQDESGMPNNRFLAERTGGTYSTLKVQPAELEDSGVYFCASSPGTADTQYFGPGTRLTVL.

V gene TRBV29-1 combines with J gene TRBJ2-3; weak D call: TRBD2 (5 bases). Germline CDR1 and CDR2: SQVTM and ANQGSEA. The V and J ends lost 5 bases and 0 bases respectively, with 9 bases between them. The CDR3 is 13 amino acids. The CDR3 nucleotides are TGCAGCGTTAGCGGTTCTAGCACAGATACGCAGTATTTT. Residues: CSVSGSSTDTQYF.

V and J are TRBV27 and TRBJ1-5; TRBD1 aligns across 9 bases. Germline V gene sequence: CDR1 MNHEY, CDR2 SMNVEV (reference sequence). The CDR3 totals 14 residues. J lost 5 bases, V lost 5 bases, and 4 bases had no gene match. CDR3 DNA: TGTGCCAGCAGTCCCCGGACAGGGGATCAGCCCCAGCATTTT. This encodes CASSPRTGDQPQHF.